The next 13 T cell receptor beta chains were all read from a single sample in a study of T cell responses to AZD1222 COVID-19 vaccine (dated by TCRdb to about 2021). What this sample's time point label stands for: baseline before first vaccination. Preparation of the library involved the immunoSEQ multiplex PCR assay. The table was pulled from immuneACCESS by TCRdb, which kept in-frame rearrangements only. Such tables lose some clones; where checked, under half of the loss comes from unresolved V genes, and the rest has no known cause. A total of around 150,000 clones appear in this sample, 84% of them only once. The ten top clones hold over 4% of the sample. The specimen was peripheral blood, collected on day 0 of AZD1222 vaccination. Receptors originate from an adult in good health.

This clone was seen just once. The CDR3 loop is CASSLQAQPYNEQFF. The CDR3 DNA is TGTGCCAGCAGCTTACAGGCCCAGCCTTACAATGAGCAGTTCTTC. The chain joins TRBV7-6 to TRBJ2-1; D not resolved. V was clipped by 2 bases and J by 4 bases, with 12 bases between them. The CDR3 contains 15 residues. Germline V gene lookup returns CDR1 SGHVS and CDR2 FNYEAQ.

The chain combines TRBV7-8 with TRBJ1-5, with no clear D. Trimming shortened V by 8 bases and J by 0 bases, and 8 bases separated the two germline ends. Germline values: CDR1 SGHVS, CDR2 FQNEAQ. The CDR3 length is 13 residues. The CDR3 nucleotides are TGTGCCAGCCGCCGGTATAGCAATCAGCCCCAGCATTTT. It is translated as CASRRYSNQPQHF.

This clone was recorded only once. The V call is TRBV6-6, the J call TRBJ1-2; D is ambiguous. Trimming shortened V by 5 bases and J by 4 bases, and 14 bases separated the two germline ends. The CDR3 extends over 14 amino acids. The germline gives CDR1 MNHNY, CDR2 SVGAGI (reference sequence). CDR3 loop: CASSPGTTTYGYTF. DNA of the CDR3: TGTGCCAGCAGTCCGGGTACGACAACCTATGGCTACACCTTC.

The chain links TRBV6-6 to TRBJ1-5; D is perhaps TRBD1 (5 bases). There are 16 residues in the CDR3. Trimming removed 8 bases from V and 0 bases from J, with 17 bases in between. The V gene's germline CDR1 is MNHNY and CDR2 SVGAGI (reference sequence). The CDR3 nucleotides read TGTGCCAGCTCAATCCTGGGGCAGGCTAGCAATCAGCCCCAGCATTTT. Translating it yields CASSILGQASNQPQHF.

This rearrangement joins TRBV20-1 to TRBJ1-5, with a tentative D call TRBD1 (6 bases). This CDR3 is 15 amino acids long. V shed 3 bases and J shed 0 bases, with 12 bases lying between them. Germline V gives CDR1 DFQATT, CDR2 SNEGSKA (reference sequence). Written as DNA, the CDR3 is TGCAGTGCTAGTCCAGGGGCCTTTAGCAATCAGCCCCAGCATTTT. Translating it yields CSASPGAFSNQPQHF.

The gene calls are TRBV10-3 and TRBJ2-5; a possible D gene is TRBD1 (5 bases). The CDR3 loop spans 13 amino acids. The germline V gene encodes CDR1 ENHRY and CDR2 SYGVKD. V gave up 2 bases and J gave up 5 bases, with 9 bases separating them. The CDR3 loop is CAISEMGRETQYF. The DNA for the CDR3 is TGTGCCATCAGTGAGATGGGGCGGGAGACCCAGTACTTC.

This chain joins TRBV6-5 and TRBJ2-1; TRBD1 matches at 9 bases. Trimming at V came to 8 bases and at J to 8 bases, leaving 7 bases not matched to a gene. The CDR3 length is 13 residues. The germline CDR1 and CDR2 sequences are MNHEY and SVGAGI. This chain's CDR3 is CASADRGGDEQFF. CDR3 nucleotide sequence: TGTGCCAGCGCGGACAGGGGAGGCGATGAGCAGTTCTTC.

The chain combines TRBV3-1 (or the pseudogene TRBV3-2) with TRBJ1-1, with D perhaps TRBD1 (6 bases). The CDR3 has 14 amino acids. CDR1 and CDR2 from the germline V gene are LGHDT and YNNKEL (reference sequence). Trimming pared 4 bases from V and 7 bases from J, leaving 16 bases between. CDR3 in amino acids: CASSRSGGSSEAFF. As DNA, the CDR3 is TGTGCCAGCAGCCGCTCGGGGGGCTCAAGTGAAGCTTTCTTT.

This chain connects TRBV6-5 to TRBJ1-1; a possible D gene is TRBD1 (6 bases). With 7 bases removed from V and 6 bases from J, the gap between germline ends came to 9 bases. The V gene's germline CDR1 is MNHEY and CDR2 SVGAGI. This CDR3 is built from 11 residues. The CDR3 sequence: CASKRQAEAFF. The CDR3 nucleotides read TGTGCCAGCAAAAGACAGGCTGAAGCTTTCTTT.

The chain is built from TRBV7-9 and TRBJ1-2; D is unresolved. The CDR3 extends over 14 amino acids. Per germline, CDR1 SEHNR and CDR2 FQNEAQ (reference sequence). V was clipped by 1 base and J by 10 bases, with 16 bases between them. CDR3 bases: TGTGCCAGCAGCTTAGATATCCAGACTGGAGACTACACCTTC. Translating gives CASSLDIQTGDYTF.

The chain links TRBV18 to TRBJ1-5; possible D gene TRBD1, 5 bases. Trimming left V 6 bases short and J 4 bases short, with 19 bases between. This CDR3 spans 16 amino acids. Per the germline V gene, CDR1 is KGHSH and CDR2 is LQKENI. CDR3 in DNA: TGTGCCAGCTCTCGCCGAGGATGGGGCCCTAATCAGCCCCAGCATTTT. Encoded protein: CASSRRGWGPNQPQHF.

V is TRBV7-9 and J is TRBJ2-7; D gene unclear. There are 15 residues in the CDR3. Germline V gene data show CDR1 as SEHNR and CDR2 as FQNEAQ (reference sequence). Trimming took off 5 bases at V and 2 bases at J, with 16 bases between the two ends. The CDR3 loop reads CASSTDRHWAYEQYF. The CDR3 DNA follows: TGTGCCAGCAGCACCGACCGGCATTGGGCCTACGAGCAGTACTTC.

The table lists this clone with a count of one. The V and J genes are TRBV7-3 and TRBJ2-2; 7 nucleotides agree with TRBD1. The CDR3 is 15 residues long. V lost 4 bases and J lost 6; bases outside the gene matches: 8. From germline, CDR1 is SGHTA and CDR2 FQGTGA. The CDR3 sequence: CASSSTSDRAGELFF. Here the CDR3 DNA reads TGTGCCAGCAGCTCCACCTCAGACAGGGCCGGGGAGCTGTTTTTT.